These T cell receptor beta chains were read from a single sample in a study of cytomegalovirus exposure and HLA in healthy donors. Profiling relied on immunoSEQ multiplex PCR, and the TCRdb table lists in-frame clones only, not all of them. This repertoire shows some 110,000 clones, under 70% found once; its top ten account for roughly 1.4%. The sample taken for sequencing was PBMCs. The source of these receptors is a man between 18 and 29 years old in good health and CMV-seronegative. CDR3s include the opening cysteine and the closing phenylalanine or tryptophan. The D gene is left open where the match is weak. Size is stated for part of the rows, as once, few or many counts, or as a class when the clone is expanded.

J gene | V gene | clone size | D gene | CDR3 DNA | CDR3 protein
TRBJ1-3 | TRBV19 | few | TRBD1 | TGTGCCAGCCTGGACAGGACCTCTGGAAACACCATATATTTT | CASLDRTSGNTIYF
TRBJ1-5 | TRBV7-8 | . | . | TGTGCCAGCAGCTTAGGTATTCCATCCGTGGGCTCATCCATTCTAAGCAATCAGCCCCAGCATTTT | CASSLGIPSVGSSILSNQPQHF
TRBJ2-7 | TRBV7-9 | . | . | TGTGCCAGCAGCTTTGACTACTACGAGCAGTACTTC | CASSFDYYEQYF
TRBJ1-1 | TRBV30 | few | . | TGTGCCTGGAGTAGGACTTTTGAAGCTTTCTTT | CAWSRTFEAFF
TRBJ2-1 | TRBV25-1 | . | TRBD2 | TGTGCCAGCGGGGGGACTAGCGGGAGTTATGAGCAGTTCTTC | CASGGTSGSYEQFF
TRBJ2-7 | TRBV25-1 | . | . | TGTGCCAGCAGTGTTGTAGGAGTGTACGGGCAGTACTTC | CASSVVGVYGQYF
TRBJ1-5 | TRBV6-1 | . | . | TGTGCCAGCAGTGCCTTAAGGGGCCTGGGCGATCAGCCCCAGCATTTT | CASSALRGLGDQPQHF
TRBJ1-1 | TRBV9 | once | . | TGTGCCAGCAGCGTAGCAGGGGACGCTGAAGCTTTCTTT | CASSVAGDAEAFF
TRBJ1-1 | TRBV19 | few | TRBD1 | TGTGCCAGTAGTATTTCGGGCAGGGGGTACACTGAAGCTTTCTTT | CASSISGRGYTEAFF
TRBJ2-2 | TRBV11-2 | once | TRBD1 | TGTGCCAGCAGCTCGGACAGGGGGCGGAACACCGGGGAGCTGTTTTTT | CASSSDRGRNTGELFF
TRBJ2-1 | TRBV5-1 | once | TRBD1 | TGCGCCAGCAGCCCCGCAGGGGGCTACAATGAGCAGTTCTTC | CASSPAGGYNEQFF
TRBJ2-3 | TRBV5-4 | . | TRBD1 | TGTGCCAGCAGCCCCGGACAGGGAAGGGGACCAGATACGCAGTATTTT | CASSPGQGRGPDTQYF
TRBJ1-3 | TRBV6-1 | . | . | TGTGCCAGCAGTGAATGGAGCATACGGTCAAGCGGAAACACCATATATTTT | CASSEWSIRSSGNTIYF
TRBJ2-1 | TRBV29-1 | few | TRBD1 | TGCAGCGTTGAAGATTTTCAGGGGGCTACTCTCTTC | CSVEDFQGATLF
TRBJ1-1 | TRBV7-9 | few | TRBD1 | TGTGCCAGCAGCGTGGCCGGGACAGGTATCACTGAAGCTTTCTTT | CASSVAGTGITEAFF
TRBJ1-2 | TRBV28 | . | TRBD1 | TGTGCCAGCAGAGTCGGGACAGCGGATGGCTACACCTTC | CASRVGTADGYTF
TRBJ2-1 | TRBV5-4 | . | TRBD2 | TGTGCCAGCAGCTTCCGGGGGGGCTTAGGCAATGAGCAGTTCTTC | CASSFRGGLGNEQFF
TRBJ2-3 | TRBV7-9 | . | TRBD1 | TGTGCCAGCAGCTTAGGACACAGGGGCCTGAGCACAGATACGCAGTATTTT | CASSLGHRGLSTDTQYF
TRBJ1-1 | TRBV30 | . | . | TGTGCCTGGTCCGATCGTCAGGAAGCTTTCTTT | CAWSDRQEAFF
TRBJ2-3 | TRBV28 | few | TRBD2 | TGTGCCAGCAGTTCGGGGGGTAGCGGGAGTACGGATACGCAGTATTTT | CASSSGGSGSTDTQYF
TRBJ2-1 | TRBV6-5 | . | . | TGTGCCAGCAGTCTTCATCGGGGGGCGGGAAATGAGCAGTTCTTC | CASSLHRGAGNEQFF
TRBJ2-7 | TRBV2 | . | TRBD1 | TGTGCCAGCAGGGAGGGACAGGCGAGCTCCTACGAGCAGTACTTC | CASREGQASSYEQYF
TRBJ1-4 | TRBV5-1 | few | . | TGCGCCAGCAGCGCTGACAGGCCAGGGCGGGAAAAACTGTTTTTT | CASSADRPGREKLFF
TRBJ2-1 | TRBV18 | once | . | TGTGCCAGCTCACCACCCACGTTGGCGGGGCGGAATGAGCAGTTCTTC | CASSPPTLAGRNEQFF
TRBJ1-5 | TRBV5-1 | . | TRBD1 | TGCGCCAGCAGCTTGGCGGGGACAGGCAATCAGCCCCAGCATTTT | CASSLAGTGNQPQHF
TRBJ1-5 | TRBV6-1 | . | . | TGTGCCAGCAGTAGAGATCAGCCCCAGCATTTT | CASSRDQPQHF
TRBJ2-4 | TRBV6-1 | . | . | TGTGCCAGCAGTCAGGGCCCCCAAAACATTCAGTACTTC | CASSQGPQNIQYF
TRBJ2-7 | TRBV27 | . | TRBD1 | TGTGCCAGCAGGACAGGGTACGAGCAGTACTTC | CASRTGYEQYF
TRBJ2-3 | TRBV7-6 | . | . | TGTGCCAGCAGCTTAGCGCAGGGGAGAGCGTTTGATACGCAGTATTTT | CASSLAQGRAFDTQYF
TRBJ2-5 | TRBV9 | . | . | TGTGCCAGCAGCCGTGGGGAGAAGACCCAGTACTTC | CASSRGEKTQYF
TRBJ2-6 | TRBV5-1 | few | TRBD1 | TGCGCCAGCAGCGCCTACAGGGGACAGAGCTCTGGGGCCAACGTCCTGACTTTC | CASSAYRGQSSGANVLTF
TRBJ2-5 | TRBV5-1 | . | TRBD1 | TGCGCCAGCAGCTTGGGGGGACAGGGTGTAGAGACCCAGTACTTC | CASSLGGQGVETQYF
TRBJ2-7 | TRBV19 | . | TRBD2 | TGTGCCAGTAGCAGGAGCGGGGGATTAGACGAGCAGTACTTC | CASSRSGGLDEQYF
TRBJ1-5 | TRBV28 | . | . | TGTGCCAGCAGCCAGCTGACAGCTCATAGCAATCAGCCCCAGCATTTT | CASSQLTAHSNQPQHF
TRBJ1-1 | TRBV4-1 | medium-sized | . | TGCGCCTCCCGGGGGGTGTTGCTGAACACTGAAGCTTTCTTT | CASRGVLLNTEAFF
TRBJ2-7 | TRBV27 | . | TRBD1 | TGTGCCAGCAGCCGCCCCGGGACAGGGAAAAACGAGCAGTACTTC | CASSRPGTGKNEQYF
TRBJ1-2 | TRBV30 | . | TRBD1 | TGTGCCCGGATGGGGGACAGCTTAGGCGGCTACACCTTC | CARMGDSLGGYTF
TRBJ2-7 | TRBV30 | few | TRBD1 | TGTGCCTTCTCAAATGCCGGGACAGGGTTTAGCTACGAGCAGTACTTC | CAFSNAGTGFSYEQYF
TRBJ2-1 | TRBV27 | . | TRBD2 | TGTGCCAGCAGACCGACTAGCGGGAGGGTAAGCAATGAGCAGTTCTTC | CASRPTSGRVSNEQFF
TRBJ2-3 | TRBV10-3 | . | . | TGTGCCATCAGGCCCGGGAGTGCAGATACGCAGTATTTT | CAIRPGSADTQYF
TRBJ1-1 | TRBV7-9 | . | . | TGTGCCAGCAGCTTAGTTTCTGGCAGAGAAGCTTTCTTT | CASSLVSGREAFF
TRBJ2-1 | TRBV19 | . | . | TGTGCCAGTCGAACAGGTCAAGCGGGCACCTACAATGAGCAGTTCTTC | CASRTGQAGTYNEQFF
TRBJ2-3 | TRBV18 | few | TRBD1 | TGTGCCAGCTCACCAAAACAGGGGGCGATAGATACGCAGTATTTT | CASSPKQGAIDTQYF
TRBJ2-7 | TRBV27 | few | TRBD2 | TGTGCCAGCAGGGCGACTAGCCGCTCCTACGAGCAGTACTTC | CASRATSRSYEQYF
TRBJ2-1 | TRBV9 | . | . | TGTGCCAGCGGCACGGGTGAGCAGTTCTTC | CASGTGEQFF
TRBJ2-7 | TRBV7-9 | . | TRBD1 | TGTGCCAGCAGCCCAAACAGGGGGCCCTACGAGCAGTACTTC | CASSPNRGPYEQYF
TRBJ1-5 | TRBV27 | few | . | TGTGCCAGCAGTTTTCAGGGTTCGCAGCCCCAGCATTTT | CASSFQGSQPQHF
TRBJ2-7 | TRBV5-6 | . | TRBD2 | TGTGCCAGCAGCTCCCGACTAGCGGGAGTTTCCTACGAGCAGTACTTC | CASSSRLAGVSYEQYF
TRBJ1-1 | TRBV18 | . | TRBD1 | TGTGCCCGCTCACTTACAGGGGCTACCCACGGCACTGAAGCTTTCTTT | CARSLTGATHGTEAFF
TRBJ1-6 | TRBV27 | . | . | TGTGCCAGCAGTTTATATCCAGGGAATTATAATTCACCCCTCCACTTT | CASSLYPGNYNSPLHF
TRBJ2-7 | TRBV5-6 | once | TRBD1 | TGTGCCAGCAGCATAAGACAGGGCCACGAGCAGTACTTC | CASSIRQGHEQYF
TRBJ1-5 | TRBV10-3 | . | . | TGTGCCATCAGTGAGCGTACAGGGATCCAGCCCCAGCATTTT | CAISERTGIQPQHF
TRBJ1-1 | TRBV7-3 | . | . | TGTGCCAGCAGCTTGGACAGTAACACTGAAGCTTTCTTT | CASSLDSNTEAFF
TRBJ2-7 | TRBV7-2 | . | . | TGTGCCAGCAGCTTAGAGGGGTTGGGTTACGAGCAGTACTTC | CASSLEGLGYEQYF
TRBJ2-7 | TRBV27 | few | . | TGTGCCAGCATGGGGGCTCCCCCGGGCGAGCAGTACTTC | CASMGAPPGEQYF
TRBJ2-5 | TRBV5-6 | . | . | TGTGCCAGCAGCTTGCAGGGTAGGGAGACCCAGTACTTC | CASSLQGRETQYF
TRBJ1-2 | TRBV6-5 | once | TRBD1 | TGTGCCAGCAGTCCCGGGACAGCTAACTATGGCTACACCTTC | CASSPGTANYGYTF
TRBJ2-7 | TRBV7-2 | few | . | TGTGCCAGCAGCTGGTTCCTCGGGACTGACTACGAGCAGTACTTC | CASSWFLGTDYEQYF
TRBJ1-2 | TRBV18 | . | . | TGTGCCAGCTCACTTGAAGAAGGGGTTATTTTTGGCTACACCTTC | CASSLEEGVIFGYTF
TRBJ2-2 | TRBV5-4 | . | TRBD1 | TGTGCCAGCAGCAAAAACAGGGGGCTGGACACCGGGGAGCTGTTTTTT | CASSKNRGLDTGELFF